This T cell receptor beta chain was retrieved from a study of beta chain features in type 1 diabetes. Study-wide results and limits: A moderate, significant TCRB CDR3 shortening appeared in type 1 diabetes across four CD4+ subsets.

The authors obtained over 98% purity in all sorted populations. Deletions cut 3 bases from V and 1 base from J, with 7 bases between. From germline, CDR1 is SEHNR and CDR2 FQNEAQ (reference sequence). This CDR3 has 14 residues. As regards this clone: Its specificity is not known.

Isolated RNA was reverse transcribed in full, so expressed TCRB transcripts were sequenced. Sequencing used immunoSEQ multiplex PCR; TCRdb keeps in-frame clones, though not all of them. The sample has hundreds of thousands of clones; 30% are singletons. The chain recombines TRBV7-9 with TRBJ1-3, with D uncertain. The TCR sequence derives from a young man in good health. The source material was naive CD4+ T cells from blood. Written as DNA, the CDR3 is TGTGCCAGCAGCTTGGGTAGTTCTGGAAACACCATATATTTT. Its protein is CASSLGSSGNTIYF.